Presented here are 6 T cell receptor beta chains from one specimen sequenced in a study of T-cell reconstitution after alpha-beta-depleted transplantation in children. Construction of the TCRbeta library involved unique molecular identifiers. TCRdb re-called the PCR reads through MiXCR, storing one row per CDR3 protein. This sample yields about 280,000 distinct CDR3 sequences, of which 9.5% to 13% are seen a single time; around 22% belongs to the top ten. The sequencing here drew on peripheral blood, taken 180 days after TCRalphabeta/CD19-depleted stem cell transplant. Every receptor here comes from a male patient under 10 years old who had a stem cell transplant for chronic granulomatous disease, so the T cells may come from the graft donor.

In its sample, this clonotype was seen many times. The DNA of the CDR3 is TGTGCCAGCAGCCCCGTGGCCGCCTCCGAGCAGTACTTC. Amino acids: CASSPVAASEQYF. The rearrangement links TRBV12-3 or TRBV12-4 to TRBJ2-7; no firm D call. CDR3 size: 13 residues. The V end was cut by 6 bases, the J end by 6 bases, with 15 bases between.

The chain uses TRBV5-4 and TRBJ2-3, with 7 nucleotides matching TRBD2. CDR1 and CDR2 from the germline V gene are SGHNT and YYREEE (reference sequence). The CDR3 has 15 amino acids. Trimming at V came to 0 bases and at J to 8 bases, leaving 9 bases not matched to a gene. The CDR3 DNA follows: TGTGCCAGCAGCTTGGAGAGCGGGATAGGCGGTACGCAGTATTTT. Its protein product is CASSLESGIGGTQYF.

This clonotype was observed many times. The chain has TRBV12-3 or TRBV12-4 and TRBJ1-1; D is uncertain. CDR3 length equals 12 residues. V gave up 3 bases and J gave up 8 bases, with 10 bases separating them. The CDR3 spells CASSFVRKEAFF. The CDR3 region has the DNA TGTGCCAGCAGTTTTGTTCGTAAAGAAGCTTTCTTT.

This clonotype was recorded many times. The V gene is TRBV5-1, the J gene TRBJ2-5, with D perhaps matching TRBD1 (6 bases). The V and J ends lost 9 bases and 2 bases respectively, with 20 bases between them. CDR3 size: 15 residues. The germline V gene has CDR1 SGHRS and CDR2 YFSETQ. CDR3 DNA: TGCGCCACCTCGGGTGGGGGCGGAGGTCAAGAGACCCAGTACTTC. Protein: CATSGGGGGQETQYF. Supplemented by reference TRBV5-1 and TRBJ2-5, the full variable domain reads KAGVTQTPRYLIKTRGQQVTLSCSPISGHRSVSWYQQTPGQGLQFLFEYFSETQRNKGNFPGRFSGRQFSNSRSEMNVSTLELGDSALYLCATSGGGGGQETQYFGPGTRLLVL.

There are many counts of this clonotype. The chain joins TRBV7-9 to TRBJ2-6, with 8 bases lining up with TRBD1. V trimming: 4 bases; J trimming: 1 base; junction bases outside the gene matches: 6. The CDR3 length is 17 residues. From germline, CDR1 is SEHNR and CDR2 FQNEAQ (reference sequence). CDR3 sequence: CASSSGQGFSGANVLTF. The CDR3, as DNA: TGTGCCAGCAGCTCCGGACAGGGATTTTCTGGGGCCAACGTCCTGACTTTC. Full variable domain (rest looked up from reference TRBV7-9 and TRBJ2-6): DTGVSQNPRHKITKRGQNVTFRCDPISEHNRLYWYRQTLGQGPEFLTYFQNEAQLEKSRLLSDRFSAERPKGSFSTLEIQRTEQGDSAMYLCASSSGQGFSGANVLTFGAGSRLTVL.

The chain combines TRBV18 with TRBJ2-7; D perhaps matches TRBD2 (6 bases). The CDR3 runs to 14 residues. The V gene lost 2 bases and the J gene lost 6 bases, with 14 bases spanning the gap. In germline, CDR1 is KGHSH, CDR2 LQKENI. CDR3 loop: CASSPRDSTREQYF. The CDR3 DNA reads TGTGCCAGCTCACCAAGGGACTCCACTCGCGAGCAGTACTTC. The full variable domain, with the rest looked up from reference TRBV18 and TRBJ2-7, is NAGVMQNPRHLVRRRGQEARLRCSPMKGHSHVYWYRQLPEEGLKFMVYLQKENIIDESGMPKERFSAEFPKEGPSILRIQQVVRGDSAAYFCASSPRDSTREQYFGPGTRLTVT.